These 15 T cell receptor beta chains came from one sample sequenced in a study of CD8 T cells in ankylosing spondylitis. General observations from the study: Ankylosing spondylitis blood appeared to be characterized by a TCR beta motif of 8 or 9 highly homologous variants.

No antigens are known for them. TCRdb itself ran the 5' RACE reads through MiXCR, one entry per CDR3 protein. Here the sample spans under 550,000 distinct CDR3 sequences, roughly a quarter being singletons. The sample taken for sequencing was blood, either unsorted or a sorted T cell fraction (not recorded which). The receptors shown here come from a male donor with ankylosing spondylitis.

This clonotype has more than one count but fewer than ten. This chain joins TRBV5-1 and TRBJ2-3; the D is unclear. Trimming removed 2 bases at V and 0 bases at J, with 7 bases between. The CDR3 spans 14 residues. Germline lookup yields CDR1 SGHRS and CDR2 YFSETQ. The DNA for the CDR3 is TGCGCCAGCAGCTTACTCGAAAGCACAGATACGCAGTATTTT. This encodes CASSLLESTDTQYF.

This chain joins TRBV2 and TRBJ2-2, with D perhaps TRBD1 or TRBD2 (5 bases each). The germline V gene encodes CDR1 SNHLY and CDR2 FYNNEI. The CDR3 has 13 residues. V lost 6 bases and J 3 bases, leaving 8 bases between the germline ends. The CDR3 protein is CASRGTHTGELFF. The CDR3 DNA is TGTGCCAGCAGGGGGACCCACACCGGGGAGCTGTTTTTT.

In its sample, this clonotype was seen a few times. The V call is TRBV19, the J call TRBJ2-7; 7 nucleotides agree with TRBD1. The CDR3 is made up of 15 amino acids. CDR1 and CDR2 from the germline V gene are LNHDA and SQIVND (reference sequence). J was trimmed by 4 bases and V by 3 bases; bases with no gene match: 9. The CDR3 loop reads CASSIRTGSEYEQYV. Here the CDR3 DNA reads TGTGCCAGTAGTATTAGGACAGGATCGGAGTACGAGCAGTACGTC.

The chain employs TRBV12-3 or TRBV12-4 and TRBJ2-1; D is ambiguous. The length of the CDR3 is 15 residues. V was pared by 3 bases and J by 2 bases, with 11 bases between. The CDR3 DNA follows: TGTGCCAGCAGTTTGGACGGAGAGGCCTACAATGAGCAGTTCTTC. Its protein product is CASSLDGEAYNEQFF.

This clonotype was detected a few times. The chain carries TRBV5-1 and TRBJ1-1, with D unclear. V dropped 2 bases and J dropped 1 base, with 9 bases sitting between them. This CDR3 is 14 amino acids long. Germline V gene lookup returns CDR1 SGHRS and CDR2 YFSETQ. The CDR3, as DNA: TGCGCCAGCAGCTTTTCGGGTGGGAACACTGAAGCTTTCTTT. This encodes CASSFSGGNTEAFF.

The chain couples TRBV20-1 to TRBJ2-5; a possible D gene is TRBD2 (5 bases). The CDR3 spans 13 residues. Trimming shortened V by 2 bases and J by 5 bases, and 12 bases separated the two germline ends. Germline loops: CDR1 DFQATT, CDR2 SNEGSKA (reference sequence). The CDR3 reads CSARSASLETQYF. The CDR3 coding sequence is TGCAGTGCTAGATCCGCTAGCTTGGAGACCCAGTACTTC.

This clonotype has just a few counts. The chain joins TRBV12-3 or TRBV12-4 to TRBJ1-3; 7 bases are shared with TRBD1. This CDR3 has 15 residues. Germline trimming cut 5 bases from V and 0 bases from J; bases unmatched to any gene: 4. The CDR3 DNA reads TGTGCCAGCAGTCAGTCAGGGGGCTCTGGAAACACCATATATTTT. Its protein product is CASSQSGGSGNTIYF.

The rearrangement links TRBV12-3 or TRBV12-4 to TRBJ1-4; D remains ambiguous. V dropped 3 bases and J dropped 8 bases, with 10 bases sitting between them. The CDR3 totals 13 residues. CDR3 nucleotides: TGTGCCAGCAGTTTTCTGGAAGGAGAAAAACTGTTTTTT. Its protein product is CASSFLEGEKLFF.

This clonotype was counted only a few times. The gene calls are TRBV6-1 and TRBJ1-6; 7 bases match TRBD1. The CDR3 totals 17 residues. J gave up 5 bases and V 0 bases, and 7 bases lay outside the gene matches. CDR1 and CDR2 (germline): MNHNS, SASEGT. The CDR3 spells CASSEAHGTANNSPLHF. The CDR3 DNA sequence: TGTGCCAGCAGTGAAGCTCACGGGACAGCTAATAATTCACCCCTCCACTTT.

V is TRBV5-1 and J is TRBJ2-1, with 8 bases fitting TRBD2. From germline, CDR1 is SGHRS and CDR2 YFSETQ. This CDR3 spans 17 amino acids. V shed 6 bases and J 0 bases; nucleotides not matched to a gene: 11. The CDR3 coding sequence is TGCGCCAGCAACATAGGTAGCGGGATTAGCTCCTACAATGAGCAGTTCTTC. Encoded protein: CASNIGSGISSYNEQFF.

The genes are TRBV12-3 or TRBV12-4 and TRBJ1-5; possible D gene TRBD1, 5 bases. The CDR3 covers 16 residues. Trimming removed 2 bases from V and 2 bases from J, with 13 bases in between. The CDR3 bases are TGTGCCAGCAGTTTACGGGGCCAGTCTGGCAATCAGCCCCAGCATTTT. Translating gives CASSLRGQSGNQPQHF.

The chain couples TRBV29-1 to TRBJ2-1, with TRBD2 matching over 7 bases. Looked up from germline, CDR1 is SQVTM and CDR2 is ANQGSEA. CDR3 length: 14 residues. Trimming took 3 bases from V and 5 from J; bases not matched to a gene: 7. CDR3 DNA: TGCAGCGTTGAGGCTAGCGGTCGAGACAATGAGCAGTTCTTC. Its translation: CSVEASGRDNEQFF.

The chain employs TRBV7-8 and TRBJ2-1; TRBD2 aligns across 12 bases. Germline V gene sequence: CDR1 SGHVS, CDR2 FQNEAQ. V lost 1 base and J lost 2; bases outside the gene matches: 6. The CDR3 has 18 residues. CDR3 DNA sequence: TGTGCCAGCAGCTTAGAGGGACTAGCGGGTACACCCTACAATGAGCAGTTCTTC. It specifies CASSLEGLAGTPYNEQFF.

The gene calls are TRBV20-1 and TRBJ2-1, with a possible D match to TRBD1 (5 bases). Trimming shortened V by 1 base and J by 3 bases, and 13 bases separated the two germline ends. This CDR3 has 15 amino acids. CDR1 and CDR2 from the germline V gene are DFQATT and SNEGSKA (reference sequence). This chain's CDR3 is CSARGGQHGYNEQFF. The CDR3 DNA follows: TGCAGTGCTAGAGGGGGCCAGCATGGCTACAATGAGCAGTTCTTC.

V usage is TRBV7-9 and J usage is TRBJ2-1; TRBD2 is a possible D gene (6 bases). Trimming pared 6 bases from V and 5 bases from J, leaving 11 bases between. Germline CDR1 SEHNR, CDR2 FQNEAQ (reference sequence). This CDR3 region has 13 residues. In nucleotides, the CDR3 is TGTGCCAGCAGATGGGGGGAGGACAATGAGCAGTTCTTC. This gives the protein CASRWGEDNEQFF.